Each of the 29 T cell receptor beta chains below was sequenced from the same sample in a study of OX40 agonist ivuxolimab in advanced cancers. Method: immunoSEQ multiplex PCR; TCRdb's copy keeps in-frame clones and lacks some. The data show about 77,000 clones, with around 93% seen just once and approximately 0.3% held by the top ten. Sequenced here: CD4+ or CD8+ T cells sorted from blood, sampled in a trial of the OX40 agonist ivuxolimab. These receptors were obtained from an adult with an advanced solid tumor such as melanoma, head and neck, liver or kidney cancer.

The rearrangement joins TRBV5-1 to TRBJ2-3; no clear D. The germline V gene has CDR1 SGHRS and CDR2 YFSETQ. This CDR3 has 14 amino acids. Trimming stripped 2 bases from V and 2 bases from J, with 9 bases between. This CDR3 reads CASSFGRPTDTQYF. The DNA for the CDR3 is TGCGCCAGCAGCTTTGGACGGCCCACAGATACGCAGTATTTT.

The CDR3 nucleotides read TGCGCCAGCAGCTTGTCCTCTTTAGCGGCCCACACAGATACGCAGTATTTT. Protein: CASSLSSLAAHTDTQYF. This sequence joins TRBV5-1 and TRBJ2-3; the D gene is possibly TRBD2 (6 bases). Germline CDR1 is SGHRS and CDR2 is YFSETQ. V was shortened by 1 base and J by 2 bases, with 17 bases between the two germline ends. The CDR3 length is 17 residues.

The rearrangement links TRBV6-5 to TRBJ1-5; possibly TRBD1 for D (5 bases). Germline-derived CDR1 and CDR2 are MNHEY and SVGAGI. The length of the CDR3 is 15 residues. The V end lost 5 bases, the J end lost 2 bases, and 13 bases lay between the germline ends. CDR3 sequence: CASSPGGDGNQPQHF. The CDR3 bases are TGTGCCAGCAGTCCGGGGGGGGACGGCAATCAGCCCCAGCATTTT.

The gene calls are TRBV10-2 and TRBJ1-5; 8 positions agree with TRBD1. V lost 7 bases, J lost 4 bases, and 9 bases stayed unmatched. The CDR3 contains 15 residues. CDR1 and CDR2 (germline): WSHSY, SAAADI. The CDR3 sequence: CASTPGQGGNQPQHF. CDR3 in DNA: TGCGCCAGCACCCCCGGACAGGGAGGTAATCAGCCCCAGCATTTT.

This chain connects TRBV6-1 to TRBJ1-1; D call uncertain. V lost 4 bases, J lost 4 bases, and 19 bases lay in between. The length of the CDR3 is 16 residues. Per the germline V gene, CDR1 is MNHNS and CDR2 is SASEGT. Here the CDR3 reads CASSAQPQDVGTEAFF. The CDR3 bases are TGTGCCAGCAGTGCGCAACCCCAGGACGTCGGCACTGAAGCTTTCTTT.

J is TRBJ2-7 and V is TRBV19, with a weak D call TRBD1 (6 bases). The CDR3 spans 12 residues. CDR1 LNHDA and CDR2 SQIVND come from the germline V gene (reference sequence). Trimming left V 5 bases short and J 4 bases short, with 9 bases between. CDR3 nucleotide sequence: TGTGCCAGTAGTTCACAGGGATACGAGCAGTACTTC. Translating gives CASSSQGYEQYF.

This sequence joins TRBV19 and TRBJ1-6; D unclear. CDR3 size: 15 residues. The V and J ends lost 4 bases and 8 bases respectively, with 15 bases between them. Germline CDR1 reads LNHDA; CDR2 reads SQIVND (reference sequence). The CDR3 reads CASSTGNAAHSPLHF. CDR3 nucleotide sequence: TGTGCCAGTAGTACGGGGAACGCGGCCCATTCACCCCTCCACTTT. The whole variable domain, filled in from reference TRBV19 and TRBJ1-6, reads DGGITQSPKYLFRKEGQNVTLSCEQNLNHDAMYWYRQDPGQGLRLIYYSQIVNDFQKGDIAEGYSVSREKKESFPLTVTSAQKNPTAFYLCASSTGNAAHSPLHFGNGTRLTVT.

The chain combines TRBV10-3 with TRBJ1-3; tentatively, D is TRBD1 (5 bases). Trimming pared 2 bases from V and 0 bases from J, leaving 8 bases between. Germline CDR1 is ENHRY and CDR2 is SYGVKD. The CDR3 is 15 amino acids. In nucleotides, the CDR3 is TGTGCCATCAGTGAGGGGGCCTTCTCTGGAAACACCATATATTTT. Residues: CAISEGAFSGNTIYF.

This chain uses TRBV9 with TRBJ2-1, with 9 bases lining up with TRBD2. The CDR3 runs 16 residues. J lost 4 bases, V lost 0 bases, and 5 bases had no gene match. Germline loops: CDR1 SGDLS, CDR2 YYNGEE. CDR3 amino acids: CASSVGNSGGYNEQFF. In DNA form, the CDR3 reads TGTGCCAGCAGCGTAGGTAATAGCGGGGGATACAATGAGCAGTTCTTC.

The CDR3 DNA reads TGCAGCGTTACTACAGGGCGGGAGACCCAGTACTTC. Translated, it gives CSVTTGRETQYF. The chain uses TRBV29-1 and TRBJ2-5, with D tentatively TRBD1 (6 bases). Germline loops: CDR1 SQVTM, CDR2 ANQGSEA. Trimming shortened V by 5 bases and J by 5 bases, and 12 bases separated the two germline ends. This CDR3 has 12 residues.

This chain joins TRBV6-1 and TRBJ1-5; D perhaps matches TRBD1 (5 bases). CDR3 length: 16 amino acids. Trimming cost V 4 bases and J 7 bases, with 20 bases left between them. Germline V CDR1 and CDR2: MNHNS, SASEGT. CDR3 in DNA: TGTGCCAGCAGTGGTCAGGGCCCGCACCTAAGCCAGCCCCAGCATTTT. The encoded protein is CASSGQGPHLSQPQHF.

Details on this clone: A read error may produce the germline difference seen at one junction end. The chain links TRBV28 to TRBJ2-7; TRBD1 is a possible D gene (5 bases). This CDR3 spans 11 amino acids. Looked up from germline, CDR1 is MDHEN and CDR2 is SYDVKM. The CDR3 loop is CASSALSRVRF. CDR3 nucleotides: TGTGCCAGCAGTGCACTCTCCAGGGTTCGCTTC.

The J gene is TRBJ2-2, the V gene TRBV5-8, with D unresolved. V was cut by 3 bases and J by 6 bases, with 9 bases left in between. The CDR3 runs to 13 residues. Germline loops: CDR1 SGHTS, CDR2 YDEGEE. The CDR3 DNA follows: TGTGCCAGCAGCTCTCGTAGGTCCGGGGAGCTGTTTTTT. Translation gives CASSSRRSGELFF.

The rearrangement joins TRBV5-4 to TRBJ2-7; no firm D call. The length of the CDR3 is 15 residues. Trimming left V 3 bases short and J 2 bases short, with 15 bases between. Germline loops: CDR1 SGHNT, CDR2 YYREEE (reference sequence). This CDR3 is CASSSAREVAYEQYF. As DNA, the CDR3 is TGTGCCAGCAGCTCCGCTAGAGAGGTTGCCTACGAGCAGTACTTC.

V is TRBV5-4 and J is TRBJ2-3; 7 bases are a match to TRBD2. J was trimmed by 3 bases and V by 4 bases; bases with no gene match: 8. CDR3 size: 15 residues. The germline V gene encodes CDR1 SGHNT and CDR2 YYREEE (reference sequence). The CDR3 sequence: CASSGGLDSTDTQYF. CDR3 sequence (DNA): TGTGCCAGCAGCGGAGGACTAGATTCTACAGATACGCAGTATTTT.

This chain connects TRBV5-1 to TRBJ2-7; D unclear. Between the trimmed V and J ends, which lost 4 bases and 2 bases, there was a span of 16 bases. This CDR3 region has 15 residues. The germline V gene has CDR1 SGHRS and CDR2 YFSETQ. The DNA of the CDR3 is TGCGCCAGCAGCATCGAGACCGGTTTCCCCTACGAGCAGTACTTC. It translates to CASSIETGFPYEQYF.

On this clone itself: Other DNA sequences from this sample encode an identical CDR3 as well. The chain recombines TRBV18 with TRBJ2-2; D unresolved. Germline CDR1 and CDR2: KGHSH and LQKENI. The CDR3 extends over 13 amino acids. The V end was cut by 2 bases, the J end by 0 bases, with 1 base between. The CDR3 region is CASSPANTGELFF. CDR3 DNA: TGTGCCAGCTCACCAGCGAACACCGGGGAGCTGTTTTTT. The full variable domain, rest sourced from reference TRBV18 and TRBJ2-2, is NAGVMQNPRHLVRRRGQEARLRCSPMKGHSHVYWYRQLPEEGLKFMVYLQKENIIDESGMPKERFSAEFPKEGPSILRIQQVVRGDSAAYFCASSPANTGELFFGEGSRLTVL.

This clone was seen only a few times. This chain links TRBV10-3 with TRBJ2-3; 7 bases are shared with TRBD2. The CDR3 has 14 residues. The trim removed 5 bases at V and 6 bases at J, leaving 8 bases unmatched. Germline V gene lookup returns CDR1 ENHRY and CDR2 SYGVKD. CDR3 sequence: CAISYGLGTDTQYF. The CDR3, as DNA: TGTGCCATCAGTTATGGACTAGGTACCGATACGCAGTATTTT.

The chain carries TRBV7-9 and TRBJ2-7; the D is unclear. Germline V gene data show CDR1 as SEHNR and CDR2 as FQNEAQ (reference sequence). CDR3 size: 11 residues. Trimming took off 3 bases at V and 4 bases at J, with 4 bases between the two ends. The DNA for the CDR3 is TGTGCCAGCAGCTTCAGTTACGAGCAGTACTTC. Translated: CASSFSYEQYF.

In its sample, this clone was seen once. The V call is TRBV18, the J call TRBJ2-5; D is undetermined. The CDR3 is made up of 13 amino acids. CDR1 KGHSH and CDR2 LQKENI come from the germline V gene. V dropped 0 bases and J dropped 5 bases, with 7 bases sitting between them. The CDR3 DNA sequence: TGTGCCAGCTCACCACCGTCCAAGGAGACCCAGTACTTC. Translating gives CASSPPSKETQYF.

The CDR3 here is CASSPTSGGAGTQYF. Written as DNA, the CDR3 is TGCGCCAGCAGTCCGACTAGCGGGGGGGCCGGGACGCAGTATTTT. The genes are TRBV5-1 and TRBJ2-3; TRBD2 matches 14 bases. The junction had 8 bases not matched to a gene; V was cut back by 5 bases and J by 9 bases. Germline values: CDR1 SGHRS, CDR2 YFSETQ. This CDR3 comprises 15 residues.

CDR3 region: CAISQGADQPQHF. The CDR3 DNA sequence: TGTGCCATCAGCCAAGGGGCCGATCAGCCCCAGCATTTT. This chain connects TRBV10-3 to TRBJ1-5, with D possibly TRBD1 on 5 matching bases. Trimming left V 6 bases short and J 5 bases short, with 11 bases between. CDR1 is ENHRY, CDR2 SYGVKD, per germline. This CDR3 is 13 amino acids long.

The CDR3: CASSWGQTNQPQHF. Written as DNA, the CDR3 is TGTGCCAGCAGTTGGGGGCAGACTAATCAGCCCCAGCATTTT. The rearrangement links TRBV6-5 to TRBJ1-5; D is perhaps TRBD1 (6 bases). There are 14 residues in the CDR3. Germline V lookup: CDR1 MNHEY, CDR2 SVGAGI. V lost 4 bases, J lost 4 bases, and 11 bases lay in between.

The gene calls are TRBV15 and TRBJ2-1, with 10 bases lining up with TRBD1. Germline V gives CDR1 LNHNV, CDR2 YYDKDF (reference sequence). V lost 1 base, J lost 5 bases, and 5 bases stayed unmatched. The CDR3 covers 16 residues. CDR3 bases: TGTGCCACCAGCAGAGGCCGGGACAGGGGTAACAATGAGCAGTTCTTC. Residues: CATSRGRDRGNNEQFF.

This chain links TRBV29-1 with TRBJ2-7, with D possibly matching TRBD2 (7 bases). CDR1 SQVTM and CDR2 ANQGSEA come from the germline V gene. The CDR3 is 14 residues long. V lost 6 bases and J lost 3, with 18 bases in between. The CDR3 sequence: CSVTLLGGLYEQYF. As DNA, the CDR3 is TGCAGCGTAACCCTTCTGGGGGGGCTCTACGAGCAGTACTTC.

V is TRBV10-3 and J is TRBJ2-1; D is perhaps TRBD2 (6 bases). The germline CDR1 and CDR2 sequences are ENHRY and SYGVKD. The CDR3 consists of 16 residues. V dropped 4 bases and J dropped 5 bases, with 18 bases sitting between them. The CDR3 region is CAISGAGLASHNEQFF. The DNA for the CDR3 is TGTGCCATCAGTGGGGCGGGTCTAGCGTCCCACAATGAGCAGTTCTTC.

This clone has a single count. This CDR3 reads CASSLTTGIDTEAFF. The CDR3 nucleotides read TGTGCCAGCTCACTAACGACAGGGATTGACACTGAAGCTTTCTTT. V and J are TRBV18 and TRBJ1-1, with 7 bases that match TRBD1. CDR3 length: 15 amino acids. From germline, CDR1 is KGHSH and CDR2 LQKENI. V lost 4 bases and J lost 3; bases outside the gene matches: 8.

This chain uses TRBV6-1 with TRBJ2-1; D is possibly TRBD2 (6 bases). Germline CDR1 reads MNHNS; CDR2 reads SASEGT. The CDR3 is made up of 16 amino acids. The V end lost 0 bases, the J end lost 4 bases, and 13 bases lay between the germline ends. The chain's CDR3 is CASSEAGGRPYNEQFF. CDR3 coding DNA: TGTGCCAGCAGTGAAGCCGGGGGAAGACCTTACAATGAGCAGTTCTTC.

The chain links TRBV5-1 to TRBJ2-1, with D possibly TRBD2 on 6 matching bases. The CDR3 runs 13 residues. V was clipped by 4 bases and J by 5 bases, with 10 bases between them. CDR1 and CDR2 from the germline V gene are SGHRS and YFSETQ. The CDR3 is CASSIAENNEQFF. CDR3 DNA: TGCGCCAGCAGCATAGCGGAAAACAATGAGCAGTTCTTC.